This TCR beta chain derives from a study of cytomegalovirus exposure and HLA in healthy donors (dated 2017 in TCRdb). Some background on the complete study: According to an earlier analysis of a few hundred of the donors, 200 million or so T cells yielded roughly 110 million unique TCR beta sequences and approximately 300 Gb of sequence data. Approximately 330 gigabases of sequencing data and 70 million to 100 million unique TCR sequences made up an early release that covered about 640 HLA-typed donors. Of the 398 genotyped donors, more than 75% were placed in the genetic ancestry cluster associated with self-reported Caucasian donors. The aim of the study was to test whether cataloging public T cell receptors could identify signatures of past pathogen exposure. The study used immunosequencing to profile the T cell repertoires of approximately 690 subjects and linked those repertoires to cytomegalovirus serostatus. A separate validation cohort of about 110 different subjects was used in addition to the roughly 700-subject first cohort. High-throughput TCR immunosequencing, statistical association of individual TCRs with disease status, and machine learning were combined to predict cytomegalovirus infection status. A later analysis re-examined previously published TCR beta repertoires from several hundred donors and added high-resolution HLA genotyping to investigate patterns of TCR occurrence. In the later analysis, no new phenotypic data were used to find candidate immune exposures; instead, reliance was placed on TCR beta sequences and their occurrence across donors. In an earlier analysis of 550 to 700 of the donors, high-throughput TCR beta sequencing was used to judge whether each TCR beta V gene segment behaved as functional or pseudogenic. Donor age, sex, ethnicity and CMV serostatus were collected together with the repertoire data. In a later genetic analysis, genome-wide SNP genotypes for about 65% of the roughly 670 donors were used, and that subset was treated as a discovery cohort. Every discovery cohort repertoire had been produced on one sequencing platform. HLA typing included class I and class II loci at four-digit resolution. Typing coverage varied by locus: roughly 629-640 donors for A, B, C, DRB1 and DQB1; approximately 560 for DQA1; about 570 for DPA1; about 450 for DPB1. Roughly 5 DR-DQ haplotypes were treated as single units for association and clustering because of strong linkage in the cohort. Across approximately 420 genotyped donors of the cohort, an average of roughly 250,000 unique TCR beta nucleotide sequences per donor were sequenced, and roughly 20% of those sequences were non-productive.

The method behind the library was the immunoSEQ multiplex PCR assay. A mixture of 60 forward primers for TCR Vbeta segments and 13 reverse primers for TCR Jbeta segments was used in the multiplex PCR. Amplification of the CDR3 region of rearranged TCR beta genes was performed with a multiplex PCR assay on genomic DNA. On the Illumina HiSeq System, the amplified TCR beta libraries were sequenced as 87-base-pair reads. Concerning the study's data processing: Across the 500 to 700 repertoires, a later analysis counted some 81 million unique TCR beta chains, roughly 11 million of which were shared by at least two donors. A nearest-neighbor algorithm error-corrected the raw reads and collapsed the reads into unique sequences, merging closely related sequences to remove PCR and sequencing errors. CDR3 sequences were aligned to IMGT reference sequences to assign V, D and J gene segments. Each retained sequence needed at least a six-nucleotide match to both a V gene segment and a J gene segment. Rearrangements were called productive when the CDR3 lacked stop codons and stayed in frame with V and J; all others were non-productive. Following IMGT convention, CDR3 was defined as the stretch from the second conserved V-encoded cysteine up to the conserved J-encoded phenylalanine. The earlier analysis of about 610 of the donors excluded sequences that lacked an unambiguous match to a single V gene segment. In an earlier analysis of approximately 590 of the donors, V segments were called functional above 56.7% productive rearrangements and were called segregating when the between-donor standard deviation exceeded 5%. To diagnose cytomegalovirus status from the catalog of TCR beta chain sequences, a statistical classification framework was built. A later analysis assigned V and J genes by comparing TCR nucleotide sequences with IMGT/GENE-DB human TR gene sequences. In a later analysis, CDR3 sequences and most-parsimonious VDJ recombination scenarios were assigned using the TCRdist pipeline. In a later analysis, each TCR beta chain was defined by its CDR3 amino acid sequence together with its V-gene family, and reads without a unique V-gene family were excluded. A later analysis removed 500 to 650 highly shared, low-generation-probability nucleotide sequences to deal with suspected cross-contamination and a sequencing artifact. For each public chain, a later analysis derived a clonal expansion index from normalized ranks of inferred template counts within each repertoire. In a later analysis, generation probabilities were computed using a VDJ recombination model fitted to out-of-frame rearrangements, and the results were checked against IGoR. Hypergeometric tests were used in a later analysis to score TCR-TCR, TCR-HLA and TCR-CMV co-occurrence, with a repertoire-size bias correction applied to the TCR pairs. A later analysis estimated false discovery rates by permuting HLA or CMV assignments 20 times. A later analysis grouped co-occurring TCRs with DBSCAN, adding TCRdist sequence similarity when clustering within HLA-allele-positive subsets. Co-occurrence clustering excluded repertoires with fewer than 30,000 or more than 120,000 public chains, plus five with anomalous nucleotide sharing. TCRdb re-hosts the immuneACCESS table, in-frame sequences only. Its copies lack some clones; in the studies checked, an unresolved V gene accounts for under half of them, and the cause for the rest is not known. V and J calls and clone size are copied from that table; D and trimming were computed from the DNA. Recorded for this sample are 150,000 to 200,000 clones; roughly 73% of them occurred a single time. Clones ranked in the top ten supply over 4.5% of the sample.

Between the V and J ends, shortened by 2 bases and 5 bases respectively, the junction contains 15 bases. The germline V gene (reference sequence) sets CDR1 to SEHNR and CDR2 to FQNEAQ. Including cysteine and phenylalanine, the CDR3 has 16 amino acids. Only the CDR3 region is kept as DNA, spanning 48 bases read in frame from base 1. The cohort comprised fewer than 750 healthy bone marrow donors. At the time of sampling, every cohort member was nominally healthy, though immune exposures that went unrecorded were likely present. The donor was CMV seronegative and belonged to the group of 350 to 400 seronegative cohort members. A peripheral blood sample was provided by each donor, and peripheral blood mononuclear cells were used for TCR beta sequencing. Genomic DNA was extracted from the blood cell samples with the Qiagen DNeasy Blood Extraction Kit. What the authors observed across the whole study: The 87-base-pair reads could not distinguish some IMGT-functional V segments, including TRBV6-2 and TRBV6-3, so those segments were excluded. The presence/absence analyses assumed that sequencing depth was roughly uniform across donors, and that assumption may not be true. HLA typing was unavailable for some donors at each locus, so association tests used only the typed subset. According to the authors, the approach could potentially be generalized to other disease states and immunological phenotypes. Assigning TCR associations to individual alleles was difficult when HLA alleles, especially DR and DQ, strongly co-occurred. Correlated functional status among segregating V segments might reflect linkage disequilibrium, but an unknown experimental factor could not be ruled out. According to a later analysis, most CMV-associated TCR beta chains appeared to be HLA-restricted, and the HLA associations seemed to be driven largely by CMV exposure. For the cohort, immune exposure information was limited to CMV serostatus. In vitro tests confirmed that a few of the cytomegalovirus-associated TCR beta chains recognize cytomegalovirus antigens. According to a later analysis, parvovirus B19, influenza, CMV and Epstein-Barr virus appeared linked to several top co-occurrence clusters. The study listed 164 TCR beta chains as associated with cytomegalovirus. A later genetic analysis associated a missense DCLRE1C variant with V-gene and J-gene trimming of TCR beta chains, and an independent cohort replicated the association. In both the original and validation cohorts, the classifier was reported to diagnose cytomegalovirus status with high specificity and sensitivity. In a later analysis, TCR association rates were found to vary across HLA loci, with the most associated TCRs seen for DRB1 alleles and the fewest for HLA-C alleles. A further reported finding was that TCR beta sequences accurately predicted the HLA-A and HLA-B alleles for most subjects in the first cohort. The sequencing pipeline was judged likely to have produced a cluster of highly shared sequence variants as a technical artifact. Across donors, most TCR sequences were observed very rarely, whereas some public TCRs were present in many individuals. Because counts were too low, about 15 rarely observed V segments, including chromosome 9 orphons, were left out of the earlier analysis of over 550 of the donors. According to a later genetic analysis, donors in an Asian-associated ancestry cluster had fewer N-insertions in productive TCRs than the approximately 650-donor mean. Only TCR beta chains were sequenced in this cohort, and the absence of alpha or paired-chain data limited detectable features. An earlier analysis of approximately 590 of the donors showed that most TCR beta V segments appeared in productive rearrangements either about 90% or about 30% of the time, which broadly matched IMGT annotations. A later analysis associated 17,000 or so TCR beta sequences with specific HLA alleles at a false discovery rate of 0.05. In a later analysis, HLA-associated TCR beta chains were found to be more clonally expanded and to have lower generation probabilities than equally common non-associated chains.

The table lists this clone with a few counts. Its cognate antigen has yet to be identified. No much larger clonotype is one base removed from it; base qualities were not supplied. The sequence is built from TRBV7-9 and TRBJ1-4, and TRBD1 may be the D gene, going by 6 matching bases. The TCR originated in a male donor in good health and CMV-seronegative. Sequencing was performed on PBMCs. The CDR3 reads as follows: CASSLQHRDINEKLFF. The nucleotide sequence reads TGTGCCAGCAGCTTACAACACCGGGACATCAATGAAAAACTGTTTTTT.